These T cell receptor beta chains were read from a single sample in a study of human T cells and chemical hapten exposure. MiXCR, run by TCRdb on the RACE reads, gives a single entry per CDR3 protein. The sample records 180,000 or so distinct CDR3 sequences, about 31% being singletons. Sequenced material: whole blood, taken in connection with sensitization to the hapten diphenylcyclopropenone (DPC). The source is a woman aged 25 to 39 with alopecia areata. Some clones in this sample may be carry-over from other donors' samples. Each CDR3 is given with its conserved first and last residue. The D gene is left open where the match is weak. Size is omitted from some rows. Given values are once, few, many or a class for expanded clones.

abundance,j_gene,d_gene,v_gene,CDR3nt,CDR3aa
NA,TRBJ2-3,TRBD1,TRBV20-1,TGCAGTGCTCCGGACAGGGGAAGGGGAGATACGCAGTATTTT,CSAPDRGRGDTQYF
NA,TRBJ2-2,NA,TRBV11-1,TGTGCCAGCAGCAATACCCGGGCGAACACCGGGGAGCTGTTTTTT,CASSNTRANTGELFF
few,TRBJ2-7,TRBD2,TRBV2,TGTGCCAGCAGCGATGCGGGCGGGAGGCTCTACGAGCAGTACTTC,CASSDAGGRLYEQYF
NA,TRBJ2-7,TRBD2,TRBV30,TGTGCCTGGGGACTAGCGGGAGGTCGCCGGGAGCAGTACTTC,CAWGLAGGRREQYF
once,TRBJ1-6,NA,TRBV5-1,TGCGCCAGCAGCTCGGGGAGCGCTGTTTATAATTCACCCCTCCACTTT,CASSSGSAVYNSPLHF
many,TRBJ2-5,NA,TRBV7-2,TGTGCCAGCAGCTTAGCAGGAAAAGAGACCCAGTACTTC,CASSLAGKETQYF
NA,TRBJ2-2,NA,TRBV21-1,TGTGCCAGCAGCAAAGCCCGGGACAGGGGTAATTGCGGGGAGCTGTTTTTT,CASSKARDRGNCGELFF
NA,TRBJ2-7,TRBD2,TRBV6-2/TRBV6-3,TGTGCCAGCATCCCGGGACTAGCGGTCTACGAGCAGTACTTC,CASIPGLAVYEQYF
NA,TRBJ2-2,TRBD2,TRBV20-1,TGCAGTGCTAGCGCCCTGACTAGCGGAGCGAACACCGGGGAGCTGTTTTTT,CSASALTSGANTGELFF
NA,TRBJ2-7,NA,TRBV6-2/TRBV6-3,TGTGCCAGCACCCAACCGGGACCCAGCTCCTACGAGCAGTACTTC,CASTQPGPSSYEQYF
few,TRBJ2-6,TRBD1,TRBV7-2,TGTGCCAGCAGCAACCCCCGGGACAGGGGGCGCGGGGGAGGGGCCAACGTCCTGACTTTC,CASSNPRDRGRGGGANVLTF
few,TRBJ2-2,TRBD2,TRBV29-1,TGCAGCGTTGACGGGGGGGGGCTAGGAGCCGGGGAGCTGTTTTTT,CSVDGGGLGAGELFF
NA,TRBJ1-6,NA,TRBV7-2,TGTGCCAGCACCCGTTGGGCAGGCGGTTCACCCCTCCACTTT,CASTRWAGGSPLHF
NA,TRBJ2-2,TRBD2,TRBV6-6,TGTGCCAGCAGTTACTCGTCACTAGCGGGTACCACCGGGGAGCTGTTTTTT,CASSYSSLAGTTGELFF
NA,TRBJ2-1,TRBD2,TRBV20-1,TGCAGTGCTCCCCAGCTAGCGGGAGGCCCCTACAATGAGCAGTTCTTC,CSAPQLAGGPYNEQFF
NA,TRBJ2-7,NA,TRBV28,TGTGCCAGCAGTTTGGTAACGGACGGGCGCTACGAGCAGTACTTC,CASSLVTDGRYEQYF
NA,TRBJ1-5,NA,TRBV24-1,TGTGCCACCAGTGATAGCAATCAGCCCCAGCATTTT,CATSDSNQPQHF